The TCR beta chain described here comes from a study of blood T cell repertoires in COVID-19. Background on the study: Nucleic acid was either cDNA or gDNA, and it came from T cells, B-cell-depleted T cells, or PBMCs.

CDR3 length: 13 amino acids. Germline loops: CDR1 LGHDT, CDR2 YNNKEL (reference sequence). Losses at the gene ends were 5 bases for V and 7 bases for J; bases not matched to a gene: 7. Clones were read by immunoSEQ multiplex PCR, and TCRdb kept only the in-frame ones, dropping some. The sample lists 200,000 to 300,000 clones, roughly 86% seen once, with around 2.8% in the top ten. The chain employs TRBV3-1 (or the pseudogene TRBV3-2) and TRBJ1-2, with TRBD1 matching over 7 bases. The TCR was taken from a young woman who had recovered from COVID-19. The sample consisted of peripheral blood. CDR3: CASSVRDSGGYTF. The CDR3, as DNA: TGTGCCAGCAGCGTCCGGGACAGCGGTGGCTACACCTTC.